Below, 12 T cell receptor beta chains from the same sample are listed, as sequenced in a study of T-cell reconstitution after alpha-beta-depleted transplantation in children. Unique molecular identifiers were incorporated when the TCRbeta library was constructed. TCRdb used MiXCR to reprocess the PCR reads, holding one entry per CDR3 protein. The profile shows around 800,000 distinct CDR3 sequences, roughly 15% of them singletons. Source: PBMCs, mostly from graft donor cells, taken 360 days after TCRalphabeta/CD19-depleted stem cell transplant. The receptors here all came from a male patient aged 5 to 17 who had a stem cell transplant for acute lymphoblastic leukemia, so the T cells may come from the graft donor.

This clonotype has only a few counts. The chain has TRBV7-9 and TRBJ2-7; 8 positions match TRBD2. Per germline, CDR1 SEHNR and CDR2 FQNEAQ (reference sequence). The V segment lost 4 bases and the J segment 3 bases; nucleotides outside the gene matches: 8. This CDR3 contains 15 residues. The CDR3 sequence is CASSSERELGYEQYF. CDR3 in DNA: TGTGCCAGCAGCTCAGAGCGGGAGTTGGGCTACGAGCAGTACTTC.

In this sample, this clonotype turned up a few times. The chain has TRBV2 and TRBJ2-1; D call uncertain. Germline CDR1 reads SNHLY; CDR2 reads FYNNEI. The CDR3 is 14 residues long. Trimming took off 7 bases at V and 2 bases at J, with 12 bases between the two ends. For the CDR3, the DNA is TGTGCCAGCATGCCCCCGCGGCCCTACAATGAGCAGTTCTTC. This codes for CASMPPRPYNEQFF.

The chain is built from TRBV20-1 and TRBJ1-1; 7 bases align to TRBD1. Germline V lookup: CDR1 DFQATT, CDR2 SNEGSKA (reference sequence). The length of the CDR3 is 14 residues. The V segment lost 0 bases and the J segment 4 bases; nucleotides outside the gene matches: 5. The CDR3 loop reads CSARDSDRITEAFF. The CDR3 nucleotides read TGCAGTGCTAGAGACTCGGACAGGATCACTGAAGCTTTCTTT.

The CDR3 is CSAWQPNSGNTIYF. CDR3 sequence (DNA): TGCAGTGCTTGGCAGCCGAACTCTGGAAACACCATATATTTT. V gene TRBV20-1 combines with J gene TRBJ1-3; no clear D. The CDR3 loop spans 14 amino acids. Germline CDR1 is DFQATT and CDR2 is SNEGSKA (reference sequence). V lost 5 bases, J lost 0 bases, and 11 bases lay in between.

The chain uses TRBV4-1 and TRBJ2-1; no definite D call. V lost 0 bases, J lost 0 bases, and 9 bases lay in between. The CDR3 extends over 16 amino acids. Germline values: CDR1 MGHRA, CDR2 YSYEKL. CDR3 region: CASSQDRASSYNEQFF. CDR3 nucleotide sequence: TGCGCCAGCAGCCAAGATCGGGCGAGCTCCTACAATGAGCAGTTCTTC.

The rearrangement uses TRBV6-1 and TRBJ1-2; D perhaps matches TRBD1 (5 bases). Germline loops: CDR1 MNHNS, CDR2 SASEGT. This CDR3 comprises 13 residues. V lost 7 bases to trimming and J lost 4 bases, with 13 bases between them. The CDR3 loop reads CASTEGFTYGYTF. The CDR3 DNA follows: TGTGCCAGCACGGAGGGGTTCACCTATGGCTACACCTTC.

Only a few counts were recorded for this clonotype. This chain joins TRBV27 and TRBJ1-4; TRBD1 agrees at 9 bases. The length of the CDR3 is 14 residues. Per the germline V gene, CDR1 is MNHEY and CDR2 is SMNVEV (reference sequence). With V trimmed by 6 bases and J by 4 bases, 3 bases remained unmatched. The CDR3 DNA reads TGTGCCAGCAGCCAGACAGGGGGTAATGAAAAACTGTTTTTT. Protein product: CASSQTGGNEKLFF.

The CDR3 is CASSLRTTPFGDTQYF. DNA for the CDR3: TGTGCCAGCAGCTTACGGACCACCCCTTTCGGAGATACGCAGTATTTT. The chain links TRBV7-3 to TRBJ2-3; D gene ambiguous. Germline CDR1 and CDR2: SGHTA and FQGTGA. This CDR3 region has 16 residues. V lost 2 bases and J lost 5, with 17 bases in between.

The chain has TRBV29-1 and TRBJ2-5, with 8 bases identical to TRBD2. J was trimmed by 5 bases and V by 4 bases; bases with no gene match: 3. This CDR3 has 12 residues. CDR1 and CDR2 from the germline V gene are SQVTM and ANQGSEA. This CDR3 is CSVVAGWETQYF. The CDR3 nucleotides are TGCAGCGTTGTAGCGGGATGGGAGACCCAGTACTTC.

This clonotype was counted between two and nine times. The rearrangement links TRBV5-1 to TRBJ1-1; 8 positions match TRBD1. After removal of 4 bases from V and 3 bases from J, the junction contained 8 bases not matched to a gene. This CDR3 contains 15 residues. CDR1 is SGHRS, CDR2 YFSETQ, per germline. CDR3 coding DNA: TGCGCCAGCAGCCCCTCGACAGGGGTGGACACTGAAGCTTTCTTT. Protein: CASSPSTGVDTEAFF.

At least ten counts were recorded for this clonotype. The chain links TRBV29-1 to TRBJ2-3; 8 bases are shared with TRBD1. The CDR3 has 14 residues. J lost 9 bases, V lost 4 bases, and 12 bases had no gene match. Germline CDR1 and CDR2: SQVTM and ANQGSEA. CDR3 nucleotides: TGCAGCGTTGGTCGGGACAGGTTGACATCAACGCAGTATTTT. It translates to CSVGRDRLTSTQYF.

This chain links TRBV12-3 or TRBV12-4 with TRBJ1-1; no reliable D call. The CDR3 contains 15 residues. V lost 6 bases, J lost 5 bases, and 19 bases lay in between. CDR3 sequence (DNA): TGTGCCAGCAGCTTGTTCCGATCTGGAGGGACTGAAGCTTTCTTT. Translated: CASSLFRSGGTEAFF.